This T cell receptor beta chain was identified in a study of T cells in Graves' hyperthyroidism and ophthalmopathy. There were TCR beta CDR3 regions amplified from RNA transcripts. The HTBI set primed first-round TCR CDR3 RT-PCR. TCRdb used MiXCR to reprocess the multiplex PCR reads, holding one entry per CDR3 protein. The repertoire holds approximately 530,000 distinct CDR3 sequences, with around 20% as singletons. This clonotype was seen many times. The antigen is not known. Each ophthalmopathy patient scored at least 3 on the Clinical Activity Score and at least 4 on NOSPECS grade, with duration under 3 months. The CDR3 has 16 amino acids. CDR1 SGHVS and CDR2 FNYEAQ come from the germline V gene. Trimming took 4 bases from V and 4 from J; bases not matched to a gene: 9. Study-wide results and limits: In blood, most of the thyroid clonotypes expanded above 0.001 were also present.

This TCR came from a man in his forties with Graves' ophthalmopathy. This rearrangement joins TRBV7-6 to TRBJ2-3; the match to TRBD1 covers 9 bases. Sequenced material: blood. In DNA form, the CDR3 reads TGTGCCAGCAGCTCGCCCTACAGGGGGCTAGCAGATACGCAGTATTTT. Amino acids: CASSSPYRGLADTQYF.